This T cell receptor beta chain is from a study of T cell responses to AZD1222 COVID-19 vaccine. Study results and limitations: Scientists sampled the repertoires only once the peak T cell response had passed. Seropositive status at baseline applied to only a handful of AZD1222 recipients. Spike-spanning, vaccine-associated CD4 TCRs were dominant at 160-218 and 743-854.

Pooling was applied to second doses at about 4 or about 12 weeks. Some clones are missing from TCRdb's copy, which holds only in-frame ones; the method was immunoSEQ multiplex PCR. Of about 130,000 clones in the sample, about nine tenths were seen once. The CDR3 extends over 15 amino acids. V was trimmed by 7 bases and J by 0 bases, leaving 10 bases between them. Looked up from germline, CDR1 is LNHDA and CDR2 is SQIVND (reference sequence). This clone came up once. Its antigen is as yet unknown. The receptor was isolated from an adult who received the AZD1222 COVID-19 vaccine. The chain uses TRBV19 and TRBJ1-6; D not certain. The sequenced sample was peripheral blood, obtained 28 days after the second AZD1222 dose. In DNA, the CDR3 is TGTGCCAGTAAGGAGGAGAGCTCCTATAATTCACCCCTCCACTTT. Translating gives CASKEESSYNSPLHF.